A selection of T cell receptor beta chains follows, all from one sample in a study of Graves' ophthalmopathy and Graves' hyperthyroidism. From the multiplex PCR reads, TCRdb called clonotypes with MiXCR, one entry per CDR3 protein. The sample holds almost 750,000 distinct CDR3 sequences, roughly 40% seen once. Sequencing was carried out using peripheral blood. The receptors here all came from an adult man with Graves' ophthalmopathy. Both conserved end residues are part of each CDR3. A D gene is named only where the DNA matches it firmly. The size field is filled for only some rows; it gives once, few, many or a size class.

>TRBJ1-5|13|many|NA|TRBV10-3
TGTGCCATCAGTGAATCTCCCAATCAGCCCCAGCATTTT
CAISESPNQPQHF
>TRBJ2-7|14|NA|NA|TRBV13
TGTGCCAGCAGCTCGACTAGGGTCGGCTACGAGCAGTACTTC
CASSSTRVGYEQYF
>TRBJ2-7|16|NA|TRBD1|TRBV10-3
TGTGCCAGCAGTCAATTACAGGGGTCCCTCGGCTACGAGCAGTACTTC
CASSQLQGSLGYEQYF
>TRBJ2-5|14|many|NA|TRBV15
TGTGCCACCAGCAGAGCGGGGGGCCGGGAGACCCAGTACTTC
CATSRAGGRETQYF
>TRBJ2-7|13|many|NA|TRBV7-9
TGTGCCAGCAGACCGACGGGGGCAGGCGAGCAGTACTTC
CASRPTGAGEQYF
>TRBJ2-2|13|many|NA|TRBV25-1
TGTGCCAGCAGTGTCCCCAACACCGGGGAGCTGTTTTTT
CASSVPNTGELFF
>TRBJ2-6|13|NA|NA|TRBV7-9
TGTGCCAGCAGCTTAGGGGGGGCATACGTCCTGACTTTC
CASSLGGAYVLTF
>TRBJ2-2|15|NA|TRBD2|TRBV20-1
TGCAGTGCAACTAGCGGGGGGGCCGTCACCGGGGAGCTGTTTTTT
CSATSGGAVTGELFF
>TRBJ2-7|14|once|TRBD1|TRBV29-1
TGCAGCGTTGTCAAACAGGGGGTGGCGAGTGAGCAGTACTTC
CSVVKQGVASEQYF
>TRBJ2-2|14|few|NA|TRBV7-9
TGTGCCAGCACCCCGGCCTCGGACACCGGGGAGCTGTTTTTT
CASTPASDTGELFF
>TRBJ2-7|13|NA|TRBD1|TRBV2
TGTGCCAGCAGCCGAGATACAGGGGGCGAGCAGTACTTC
CASSRDTGGEQYF
>TRBJ1-2|16|NA|NA|TRBV25-1
TGTGCCAGCAGTGCCCTCTGGGGGGGGCCTTCAGATGGCTACACCTTC
CASSALWGGPSDGYTF
>TRBJ2-5|17|NA|TRBD2|TRBV20-1
TGCAGTGCTCCCCGAAGGAGGCTAGCGGGAGCTGGAGAGACCCAGTACTTC
CSAPRRRLAGAGETQYF
>TRBJ1-6|15|few|TRBD1|TRBV19
TGTGCCAGTAGCCCGGGACAGGGGAATACTTCACCCCTCCACTTT
CASSPGQGNTSPLHF
>TRBJ1-6|15|few|TRBD1|TRBV6-1
TGTGCCAGCAGTGGCCACAGGGGTGGGAGTTCACCCCTCCACTTT
CASSGHRGGSSPLHF
>TRBJ1-2|12|NA|NA|TRBV25-1
TGTGCCAGCATGGGGGGCGACTATGGCTACACCTTC
CASMGGDYGYTF
>TRBJ1-1|14|many|TRBD1|TRBV29-1
TGCAGCGTTGTCAAGGACAGGATGAACACTGAAGCTTTCTTT
CSVVKDRMNTEAFF
>TRBJ2-6|12|NA|TRBD1|TRBV7-2
TGTGCCAGCAGCCTACAGGGGACCGCCCTGACTTTC
CASSLQGTALTF
>TRBJ2-5|15|NA|TRBD1|TRBV10-3
TGTGCCAGCAGCCCGACCGGGACAGGGGGCGAGACCCAGTACTTC
CASSPTGTGGETQYF
>TRBJ2-5|12|NA|NA|TRBV15
TGTGCCACCAGCAGCGTGCAAGAGACCCAGTACTTC
CATSSVQETQYF
>TRBJ2-7|13|few|TRBD2|TRBV20-1
TGCAGTGCTAGATCTAGCGGAACCTACGAGCAGTACTTC
CSARSSGTYEQYF
>TRBJ2-7|11|once|TRBD1|TRBV29-1
TGCAGCGTCTACGGACAGGGGGAGCAGTACTTC
CSVYGQGEQYF
>TRBJ2-5|18|NA|TRBD2|TRBV2
TGTGCCAGCGTAGGTGAGGGACCTCCACTAGCGGGAACAGAGACCCAGTACTTC
CASVGEGPPLAGTETQYF
>TRBJ2-7|18|NA|NA|TRBV7-9
TGTGCCAGCAGCTTAACCCGAGCGAGATACAGGGGAGGCTACGAGCAGTACTTC
CASSLTRARYRGGYEQYF
>TRBJ2-7|14|NA|TRBD2|TRBV10-3
TGTGCCATCAGTGAGGCTAGCGGGGCCTACGAGCAGTACTTC
CAISEASGAYEQYF
>TRBJ1-6|15|many|NA|TRBV7-9
TGTGCCAGCAGCTTACTAGGGCAGTCCAATTCACCCCTCCACTTT
CASSLLGQSNSPLHF
>TRBJ1-3|15|many|NA|TRBV7-2
TGTGCCAGCAGCTTCCTACGACGGACTGGAAACACCATATATTTT
CASSFLRRTGNTIYF
>TRBJ1-2|13|few|NA|TRBV5-4
TGTGCCAGCAGCTTGATTGGGTGGAATGGCTACACCTTC
CASSLIGWNGYTF
>TRBJ2-5|13|many|NA|TRBV20-1
TGCAGTGCTGGCAGACAGAACCAAGAGACCCAGTACTTC
CSAGRQNQETQYF
>TRBJ2-5|15|NA|TRBD2|TRBV11-3
TGTGCCAGCAGCCACTGGACTAGCGGACAAGAGGCCCAGTACTTC
CASSHWTSGQEAQYF
>TRBJ2-7|15|NA|NA|TRBV9
TGTGCCAGCAGCGTAGGGGTTAGCGGCTCCTACGAGCAGTACTTC
CASSVGVSGSYEQYF
>TRBJ2-7|13|NA|NA|TRBV19
TGTGCCAGTCGGGACGTTAGCTCCTACGAGCAGTACTTC
CASRDVSSYEQYF
>TRBJ1-2|11|few|NA|TRBV5-6
TGTGCCAGCAGACAGTCCTATGGCTACACCTTC
CASRQSYGYTF
>TRBJ2-7|13|many|NA|TRBV20-1
TGCAGTGCTAGAGGACTTTCCGACTACGAGCAGTACTTC
CSARGLSDYEQYF
>TRBJ2-7|14|NA|TRBD1|TRBV7-9
TGTGCCAGCAGCTGGGGGGACAGGGGCTACGAGCAGTACTTC
CASSWGDRGYEQYF
>TRBJ1-6|13|many|NA|TRBV20-1
TGCAGTGCTAGAGAGGACACCATTGAGGCCCTCCACTTT
CSAREDTIEALHF
>TRBJ2-7|12|NA|NA|TRBV2
TGTGCCAGCAGTGAAAGAGCGGCCGAGCAGTACTTC
CASSERAAEQYF
>TRBJ1-4|14|NA|NA|TRBV29-1
TGCAGCCAACGAACGGGGTCAACTAATGAAAAACTGTTTTTT
CSQRTGSTNEKLFF
>TRBJ2-2|16|NA|NA|TRBV7-9
TGTGCCAGTAGACCCTCCGGGACCTTGAACACCGGGGAGCTGTTTTTT
CASRPSGTLNTGELFF
>TRBJ2-7|15|few|NA|TRBV12-3/TRBV12-4
TGTGCCAGCAACCCCCGGCCGATGCTTCGGGACGAGCAGTACTTC
CASNPRPMLRDEQYF
>TRBJ1-5|15|few|NA|TRBV24-1
TGTGCCAGCAAGTCGGCTGCAATAGCGGGTCAGCCCCAGCATTTT
CASKSAAIAGQPQHF
>TRBJ2-5|14|NA|NA|TRBV7-9
TGTGCCAGCAGCCCACAGGGTGACCAAGAGACCCAGTACTTC
CASSPQGDQETQYF
>TRBJ1-2|13|NA|TRBD1|TRBV19
TGTGCCAGTAGTACAGAAGCAGGGGGTGGCTACACCTTC
CASSTEAGGGYTF
>TRBJ1-5|15|NA|NA|TRBV5-1
TGCGCCAGCAGCTTGGCAGCAGGGATAGATCAGCCCCAGCATTTT
CASSLAAGIDQPQHF
>TRBJ1-2|17|many|TRBD1|TRBV19
TGTGCCAGTAGTTCAACACCCCGACAGGGAAGAGAGAATGGCTACACCTTC
CASSSTPRQGRENGYTF
>TRBJ1-3|13|NA|NA|TRBV15
TGTGCCACCAGCAGAGAGGATGGACCGCGGACTGATTTT
CATSREDGPRTDF
>TRBJ2-7|16|once|TRBD1|TRBV10-2
TGCGCCAGCAGTGACCCCGCGGGGGACAGGGGGTACGAGCAGTGCTTC
CASSDPAGDRGYEQCF
>TRBJ2-6|16|NA|NA|TRBV25-1
TGTGCCAGCAGTGAATCGGACGCCCCTGGGGCCAACGTCCTGACTTTC
CASSESDAPGANVLTF
>TRBJ1-1|15|NA|TRBD1|TRBV20-1
TGCAGTGCTAGAGAAGGCCGGGACAGGGGGACTGAAGCTTTCTTT
CSAREGRDRGTEAFF
>TRBJ2-7|12|many|TRBD1|TRBV11-2
TGTGCCAGCAGCTCCTCGGGACAGGCGGAGTACTTC
CASSSSGQAEYF
>TRBJ2-7|15|once|NA|TRBV9
TGCGCCAGCAGCCCTAGGGGTGGTCAGATCTACGAGCAGTACTTC
CASSPRGGQIYEQYF
>TRBJ2-7|14|few|NA|TRBV25-1
TGTGCCAGCAGTAACCTTGGACAGCGCTACGAGCAGTACTTC
CASSNLGQRYEQYF
>TRBJ2-2|14|many|NA|TRBV12-3/TRBV12-4
TGTGCCAGCAGTGAGACAGGCCTCACCGGGGAGCTGTTTTTT
CASSETGLTGELFF
>TRBJ1-3|10|few|NA|TRBV29-1
TGCAGCGTTGAAGGAAACACCATATATTTT
CSVEGNTIYF